This T cell receptor beta chain was sequenced for a study of blood T cell repertoires in COVID-19. In the source study's methods: Nucleated cell number was recorded as an estimate derived from reference gene primer amplification. The method was immunoSEQ multiplex PCR; TCRdb's version includes in-frame clones alone and lacks a portion of them. V, J and clone size are taken as reported in that table, and D and trimming were inferred from the DNA itself. The sample yields about 4,900 clones, around 90% seen once. Germline CDR1 and CDR2: MNHEY and SMNVEV (reference sequence). The CDR3 runs to 15 residues. V gave up 5 bases and J gave up 5 bases, with 16 bases separating them.

The chain links TRBV27 to TRBJ2-1, with D maybe TRBD2 (6 bases). Sequences were obtained from peripheral blood. This TCR came from a human donor in a cohort sampled during active COVID-19. CDR3 protein: CASSRGFGRNNEQFF. The CDR3 bases are TGTGCCAGCAGTCGGGGGTTCGGCCGGAACAATGAGCAGTTCTTC.